This T cell receptor (beta chain) was identified in a study of T cell repertoires and Cas9 in healthy adults listed by TCRdb under 2018. Regarding the study in general: Within the CD4 and CD8 compartments, SpCas9-reactive T cells were assessed for multi-effector potency, cytotoxicity and lineage determination. Preexisting T cell immunity against the Streptococcus pyogenes Cas9 nuclease (SpCas9) used in CRISPR gene editing was examined in the study. Study-level results and caveats: SpCas9-reactive regulatory T cells were reported to mitigate proliferation and function of SpCas9-reactive effector T cells in vitro. A high frequency of SpCas9-reactive regulatory T cells appeared to be present in the SpCas9-reactive T cell response.

Concerning this clone itself: Base qualities are not recorded, but no much larger clone differs from it by a single base.

Healthy humans were used as donors in the study. Measured from the cysteine to the phenylalanine, the CDR3 is 19 residues long. Solely the CDR3 DNA is kept, with 57 bases framed from the first base. Sequences LNHNV (CDR1) and YYDKDF (CDR2) are obtained from the germline V gene (reference sequence). Ends trimmed: V by 6 bases, J by 2 bases; bases unmatched to a gene: 18. The protocol used for the library was the immunoSEQ multiplex PCR assay. This is the immuneACCESS table as TCRdb keeps it, with only in-frame sequences that have V and J called. A part of the clones is gone; compared with another copy, unresolved V genes explain less than half, and the rest is unexplained. Here the sample has over a thousand clones; just over 75% occur a single time. Over 7.5% of the sample is taken by the ten largest.

Sequenced sample: SpCas9-reactive Tregs (CD4+, CD25+, CD127-, CD137+, CD154-) from PBMCs; culture status not recorded. Reading the label with the study, this specimen's cell subset or site is: SpCas9-reactive regulatory T cells. The source is a human donor in good health. This sequence uses TRBV15 and TRBJ2-3, with 9 junctional bases fitting TRBD2. The CDR3 region: CATSQRGLAIVTHTDTQYF. The DNA reads TGTGCCACCAGTCAGAGGGGACTAGCAATCGTCACGCACACAGATACGCAGTATTTT.